The sequence of this T cell receptor (beta chain) was determined in a study of cytomegalovirus exposure and HLA in healthy donors. V gave up 5 bases and J gave up 5 bases, with 14 bases separating them. Per germline, CDR1 SGHRS and CDR2 YFSETQ. CDR3 size: 14 residues. PCR employed 60 Vbeta and 13 Jbeta primers. Using immunoSEQ multiplex PCR, the repertoire was profiled, and TCRdb retains in-frame clones only, with some absent. The table shows some 200,000 clones, with 65% to 80% occurring only once. The chain joins TRBV5-1 to TRBJ1-5, with D uncertain. Material for sequencing was PBMCs. This TCR came from a man aged 40-50 years in good health and CMV-seronegative. The CDR3 DNA reads as TGCGCCAGCAGTTCCGGGGTCAGAGATCAGCCCCAGCATTTT. This codes for CASSSGVRDQPQHF.